This TCR beta chain emerged from a study of CD8 T cells in ankylosing spondylitis. Trimming removed 6 bases from V and 7 bases from J, with 16 bases in between. CDR1 DFQATT and CDR2 SNEGSKA come from the germline V gene (reference sequence). This CDR3 has 14 residues. This clonotype was found many times. Its antigen remains unidentified. Quantitative 5'-RACE was performed with molecular barcodes, and it yielded the TCR beta libraries. TCRdb passed the 5' RACE reads through MiXCR, listing each CDR3 protein once. The sample carries a few hundred thousand distinct CDR3 sequences, 10% to 13% recorded once. Study-level results: A TCR beta motif made of fewer than 10 highly homologous variants seemed typical of ankylosing spondylitis blood. Earlier studies detected some motif variants in reactive arthritis synovial fluid and blood.

The rearrangement uses TRBV20-1 and TRBJ1-6; D is possibly TRBD1 (5 bases). Sequenced: blood, either unsorted or a sorted T cell fraction (not recorded which). This TCR came from a male donor with ankylosing spondylitis or in good health (not recorded which). Here the CDR3 reads CSALERQGNSPLHF. CDR3 nucleotides: TGCAGTGCCCTGGAGCGGCAGGGAAATTCACCCCTCCACTTT.